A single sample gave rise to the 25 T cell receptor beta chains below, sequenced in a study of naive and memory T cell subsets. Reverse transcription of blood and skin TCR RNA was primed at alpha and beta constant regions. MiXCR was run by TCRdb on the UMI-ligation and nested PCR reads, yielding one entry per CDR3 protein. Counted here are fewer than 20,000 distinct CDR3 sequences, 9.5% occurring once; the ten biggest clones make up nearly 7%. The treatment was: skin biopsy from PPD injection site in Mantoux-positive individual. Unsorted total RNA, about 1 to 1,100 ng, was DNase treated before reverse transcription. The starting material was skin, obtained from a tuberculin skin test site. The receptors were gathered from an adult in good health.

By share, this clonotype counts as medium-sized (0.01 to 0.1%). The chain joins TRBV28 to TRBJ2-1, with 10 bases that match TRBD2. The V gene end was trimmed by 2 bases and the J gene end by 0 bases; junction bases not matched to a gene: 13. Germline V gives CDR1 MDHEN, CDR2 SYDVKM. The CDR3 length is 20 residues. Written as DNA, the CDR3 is TGTGCCAGCAGTTTACAACGTGGACTAGCGGTCTCAAGCTCCTACAATGAGCAGTTCTTC. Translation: CASSLQRGLAVSSSYNEQFF.

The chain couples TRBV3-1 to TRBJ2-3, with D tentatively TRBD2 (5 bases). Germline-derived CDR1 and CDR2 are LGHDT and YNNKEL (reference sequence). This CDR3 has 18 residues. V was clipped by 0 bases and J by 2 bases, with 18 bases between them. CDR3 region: CASSQDWASWGVTDTQYF. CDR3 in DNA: TGTGCCAGCAGCCAAGATTGGGCTAGCTGGGGAGTCACAGATACGCAGTATTTT.

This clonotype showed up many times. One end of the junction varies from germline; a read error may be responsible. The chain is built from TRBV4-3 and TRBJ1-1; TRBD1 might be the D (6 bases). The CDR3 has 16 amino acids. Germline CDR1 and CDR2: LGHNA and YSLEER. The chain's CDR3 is CASSQGGDPRDTEAFF. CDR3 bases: TGCGCCAGCAGCCAAGGGGGCGACCCCCGGGACACAGAAGCTTTCTTT.

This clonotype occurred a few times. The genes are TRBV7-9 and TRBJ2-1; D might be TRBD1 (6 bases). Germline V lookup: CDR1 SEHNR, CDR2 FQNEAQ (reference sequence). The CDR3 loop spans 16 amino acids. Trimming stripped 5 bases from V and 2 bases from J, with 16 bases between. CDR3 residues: CASSPPDRHAYNEQFF. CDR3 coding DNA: TGTGCCAGCAGCCCGCCCGACAGGCATGCCTACAATGAGCAGTTCTTC.

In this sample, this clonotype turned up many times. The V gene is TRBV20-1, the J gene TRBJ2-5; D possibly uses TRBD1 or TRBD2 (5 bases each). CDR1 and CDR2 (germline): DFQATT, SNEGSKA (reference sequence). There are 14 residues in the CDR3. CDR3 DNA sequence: TGCAGCGCCGGGACCCAGAAGAGTCAAGAGACCCAGTACTTC. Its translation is CSAGTQKSQETQYF.

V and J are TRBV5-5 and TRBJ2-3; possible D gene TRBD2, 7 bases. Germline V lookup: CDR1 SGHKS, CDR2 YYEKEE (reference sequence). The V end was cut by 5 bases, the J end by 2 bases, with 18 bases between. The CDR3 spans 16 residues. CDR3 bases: TGTGCCAGCAGTCTCGTCGGCGGGGGCAACACAGATACGCAGTATTTT. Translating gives CASSLVGGGNTDTQYF.

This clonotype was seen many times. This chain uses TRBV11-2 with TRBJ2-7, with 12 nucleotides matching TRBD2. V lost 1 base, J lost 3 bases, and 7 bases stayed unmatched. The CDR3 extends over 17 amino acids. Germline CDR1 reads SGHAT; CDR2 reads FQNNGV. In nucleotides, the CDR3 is TGTGCCAGCAGCTTAGTCCGTACTAGCGGGGGGAACTACGAGCAGTACTTC. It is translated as CASSLVRTSGGNYEQYF.

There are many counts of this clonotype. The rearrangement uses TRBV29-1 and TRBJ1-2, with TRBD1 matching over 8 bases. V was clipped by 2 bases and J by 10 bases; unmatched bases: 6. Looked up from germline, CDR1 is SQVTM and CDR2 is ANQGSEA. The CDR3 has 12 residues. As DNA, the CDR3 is TGCAGCGTTGAAAGGACAGGGAGAGACTACACCTTC. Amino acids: CSVERTGRDYTF.

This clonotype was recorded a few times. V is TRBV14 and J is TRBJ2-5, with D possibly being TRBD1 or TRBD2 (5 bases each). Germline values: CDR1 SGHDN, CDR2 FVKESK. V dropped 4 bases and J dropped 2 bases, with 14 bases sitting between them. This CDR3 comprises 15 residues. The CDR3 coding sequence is TGTGCCAGCAGCCCCGCGAGGGGTTGGCAAGAGACCCAGTACTTC. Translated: CASSPARGWQETQYF.

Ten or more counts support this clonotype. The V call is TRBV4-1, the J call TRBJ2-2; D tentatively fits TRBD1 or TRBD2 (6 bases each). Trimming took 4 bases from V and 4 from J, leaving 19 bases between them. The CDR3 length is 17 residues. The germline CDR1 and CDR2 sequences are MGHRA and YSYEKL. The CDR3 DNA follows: TGCGCCAGCAGCCTCACCCTAGGCGGAGGGGGCACCGGGGAGCTGTTTTTT. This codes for CASSLTLGGGGTGELFF.

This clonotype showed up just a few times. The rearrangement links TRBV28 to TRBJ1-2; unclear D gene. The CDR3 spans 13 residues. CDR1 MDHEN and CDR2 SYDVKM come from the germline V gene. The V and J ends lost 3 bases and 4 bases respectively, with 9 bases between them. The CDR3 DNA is TGTGCCAGCAGTTTTGGCGAGGCCTATGGCTACACCTTC. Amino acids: CASSFGEAYGYTF.

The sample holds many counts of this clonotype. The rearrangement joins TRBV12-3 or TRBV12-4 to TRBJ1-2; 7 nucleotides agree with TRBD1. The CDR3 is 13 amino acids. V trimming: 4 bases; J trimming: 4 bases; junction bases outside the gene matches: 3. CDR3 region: CASSSGTVYGYTF. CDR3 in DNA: TGTGCCAGCAGTTCCGGGACAGTCTATGGCTACACCTTC.

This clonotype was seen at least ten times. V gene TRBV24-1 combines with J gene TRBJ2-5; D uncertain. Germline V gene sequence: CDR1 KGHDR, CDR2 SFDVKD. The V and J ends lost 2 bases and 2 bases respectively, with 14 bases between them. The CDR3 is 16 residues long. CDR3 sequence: CATSDSLSWGQETQYF. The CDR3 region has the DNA TGTGCCACCAGTGATTCCTTGAGTTGGGGACAAGAGACCCAGTACTTC.

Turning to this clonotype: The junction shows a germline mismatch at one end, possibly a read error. The DNA of the CDR3 is TGTGCCAGCAGTCCCCTGGACAGGGGGAATGAAAAACGGTTTTTT. As protein: CASSPLDRGNEKRFF. The chain recombines TRBV6-6 with TRBJ1-4; TRBD1 matches at 10 bases. Germline V CDR1 and CDR2: MNHNY, SVGAGI (reference sequence). The CDR3 has 15 residues.

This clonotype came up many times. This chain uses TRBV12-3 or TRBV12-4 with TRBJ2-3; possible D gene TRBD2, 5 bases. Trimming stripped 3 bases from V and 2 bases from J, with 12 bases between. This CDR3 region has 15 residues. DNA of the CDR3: TGTGCCAGCAGTTTCCAGCGGTCCCTCACAGATACGCAGTATTTT. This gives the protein CASSFQRSLTDTQYF.

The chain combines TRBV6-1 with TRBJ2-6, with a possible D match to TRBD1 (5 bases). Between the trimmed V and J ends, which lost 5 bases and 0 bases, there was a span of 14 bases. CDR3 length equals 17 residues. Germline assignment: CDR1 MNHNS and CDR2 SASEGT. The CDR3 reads CASSRRVPSSGANVLTF. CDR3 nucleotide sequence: TGTGCCAGCAGTCGCAGGGTCCCCAGCTCTGGGGCCAACGTCCTGACTTTC.

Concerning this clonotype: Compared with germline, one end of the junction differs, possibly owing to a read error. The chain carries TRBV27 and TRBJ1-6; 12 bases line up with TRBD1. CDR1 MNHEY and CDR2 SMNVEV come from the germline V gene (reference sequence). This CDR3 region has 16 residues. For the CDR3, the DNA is TGTGCCACCCGGGACAGGGGGCGCTTCTATAATTCACCCCTCAACTTT. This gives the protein CATRDRGRFYNSPLNF.

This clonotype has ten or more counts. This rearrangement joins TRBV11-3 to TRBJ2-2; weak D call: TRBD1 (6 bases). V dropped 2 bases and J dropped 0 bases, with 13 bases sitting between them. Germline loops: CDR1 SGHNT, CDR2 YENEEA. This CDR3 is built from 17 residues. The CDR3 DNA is TGTGCCAGCAGCTTAAGGGTGGACAGCGCGAACACCGGGGAGCTGTTTTTT. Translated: CASSLRVDSANTGELFF.

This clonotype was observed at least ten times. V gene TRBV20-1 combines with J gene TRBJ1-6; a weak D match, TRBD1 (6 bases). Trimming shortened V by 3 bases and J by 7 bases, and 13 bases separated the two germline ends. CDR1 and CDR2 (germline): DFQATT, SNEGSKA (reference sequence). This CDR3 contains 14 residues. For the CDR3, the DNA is TGCAGTGCTAGTATAGGGGGATTGAATTCACCCCTCCACTTT. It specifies CSASIGGLNSPLHF.

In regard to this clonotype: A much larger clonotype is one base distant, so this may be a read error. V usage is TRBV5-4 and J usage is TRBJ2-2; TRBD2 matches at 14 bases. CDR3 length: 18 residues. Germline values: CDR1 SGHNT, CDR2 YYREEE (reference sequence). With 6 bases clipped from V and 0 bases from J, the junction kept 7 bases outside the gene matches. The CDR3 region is CASNPGLAGGPNTGELFF. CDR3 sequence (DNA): TGTGCCAGCAACCCCGGACTAGCGGGAGGCCCGAACACCGGGGAGCTGTTTTTT.

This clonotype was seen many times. This CDR3 is CASSINPGGYEQYF. CDR3 nucleotides: TGTGCCAGTAGTATCAACCCGGGGGGCTACGAGCAGTACTTC. V and J are TRBV19 and TRBJ2-7; TRBD2 agrees at 7 bases. This CDR3 region has 14 residues. CDR1 LNHDA and CDR2 SQIVND come from the germline V gene (reference sequence). Losses at the gene ends were 3 bases for V and 3 bases for J; bases not matched to a gene: 5. The entire variable domain, with the rest obtained from reference TRBV19 and TRBJ2-7, is as follows: DGGITQSPKYLFRKEGQNVTLSCEQNLNHDAMYWYRQDPGQGLRLIYYSQIVNDFQKGDIAEGYSVSREKKESFPLTVTSAQKNPTAFYLCASSINPGGYEQYFGPGTRLTVT.

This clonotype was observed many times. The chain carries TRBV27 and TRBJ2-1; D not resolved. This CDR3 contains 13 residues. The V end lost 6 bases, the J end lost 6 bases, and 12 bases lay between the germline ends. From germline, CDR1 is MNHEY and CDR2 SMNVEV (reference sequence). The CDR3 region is CASSLLPGNEQFF. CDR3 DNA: TGTGCCAGCAGCTTACTACCTGGCAATGAGCAGTTCTTC.

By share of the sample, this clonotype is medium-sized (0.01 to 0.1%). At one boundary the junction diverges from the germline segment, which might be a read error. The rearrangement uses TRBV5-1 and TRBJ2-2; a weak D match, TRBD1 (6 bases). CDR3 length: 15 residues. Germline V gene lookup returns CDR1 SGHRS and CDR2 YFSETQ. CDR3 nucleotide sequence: TGCGCCAGCAGCTCCGGGACAACGAACACTGGGGAGCTGTTTTTT. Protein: CASSSGTTNTGELFF.

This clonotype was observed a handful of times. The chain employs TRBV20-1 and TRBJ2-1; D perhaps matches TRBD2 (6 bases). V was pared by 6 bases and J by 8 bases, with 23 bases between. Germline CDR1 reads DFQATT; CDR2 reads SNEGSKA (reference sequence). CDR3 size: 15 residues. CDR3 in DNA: TGCAGTGCCCCCAAAGCGGGCCCCAGGTACGATGAGCAGTTCTTC. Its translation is CSAPKAGPRYDEQFF.

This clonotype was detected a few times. CDR3 DNA: TGTGCCACCAGTGCTTTATACAATGAGCAGTTCTTC. It codes for CATSALYNEQFF. This chain uses TRBV24-1 with TRBJ2-1; D ambiguous. Germline V gene lookup returns CDR1 KGHDR and CDR2 SFDVKD. V was shortened by 5 bases and J by 4 bases, with 5 bases between the two germline ends. CDR3 size: 12 residues.